Listed here are 21 T cell receptor beta chains from one sample, sequenced in a study of CD8 T cells in ankylosing spondylitis. Findings and limits, study-wide: Made up of fewer than 10 highly homologous variants, a TCR beta motif appeared characteristic of ankylosing spondylitis blood.

Their specific antigens are unknown. TCRdb reprocessed the 5' RACE reads with MiXCR, giving one entry per CDR3 protein. This table has 700,000 or so distinct CDR3 sequences, around 17% appearing once. Sequenced material: blood, either unsorted or a sorted T cell fraction (not recorded which). These TCRs come from a male donor with ankylosing spondylitis.

The rearrangement links TRBV29-1 to TRBJ1-1; D might be TRBD1 (6 bases). CDR3 length: 14 residues. The germline V gene encodes CDR1 SQVTM and CDR2 ANQGSEA. Trimming removed 7 bases at V and 0 bases at J, with 15 bases between. DNA for the CDR3: TGCAGCGCCCGGGGAGGGGGGGTGAACACTGAAGCTTTCTTT. Translating gives CSARGGGVNTEAFF.

V usage is TRBV6-1 and J usage is TRBJ2-7, with D perhaps TRBD2 (6 bases). Germline V gene sequence: CDR1 MNHNS, CDR2 SASEGT. Trimming took off 8 bases at V and 2 bases at J, with 16 bases between the two ends. The CDR3 sequence is 14 residues long. CDR3 DNA sequence: TGTGCCAGCCTCCTGGACGGGAGAGCCTACGAGCAGTACTTC. This encodes CASLLDGRAYEQYF.

Turning to this clonotype: One junction end does not reproduce the germline sequence, and a read error may be involved. The genes are TRBV29-1 and TRBJ2-7; D call uncertain. This CDR3 region has 12 residues. Per the germline V gene, CDR1 is SQVTM and CDR2 is ANQGSEA. The CDR3 DNA reads TGCAGCGTGGAAGGGCTCTCCAACGAGCAGTACTTC. Amino acid sequence: CSVEGLSNEQYF.

This clonotype turned up a few times. The genes are TRBV6-1 and TRBJ2-1; 14 bases line up with TRBD2. This CDR3 has 17 amino acids. The ends lost 7 bases at V and 1 base at J; junction bases unmatched: 6. Germline CDR1 and CDR2: MNHNS and SASEGT. This CDR3 is CASKGLAGDLSYNEQFF. In nucleotides, the CDR3 is TGTGCCAGCAAGGGACTAGCGGGAGACCTATCCTACAATGAGCAGTTCTTC.

The V gene is TRBV20-1, the J gene TRBJ1-3, with D tentatively TRBD1 (6 bases). The CDR3 is made up of 15 amino acids. The V end was cut by 6 bases, the J end by 4 bases, with 19 bases between. CDR1 DFQATT and CDR2 SNEGSKA come from the germline V gene (reference sequence). The chain's CDR3 is CSAKSRGGGGNTIYF. The CDR3 DNA sequence: TGCAGTGCCAAATCCCGCGGCGGGGGCGGAAACACCATATATTTT.

As to this clonotype: The DNA is omitted, as the CDR3 cannot be located on it reliably, and the CDR3 follows TCRdb's listing. The rearrangement links TRBV29-1 to TRBJ1-4; TRBD1 is taken as the D call from the table, unchecked against the DNA. Germline CDR1 and CDR2: SQVTM and ANQGSEA. Counting both end residues, the CDR3 totals 14 amino acids. The CDR3 spells CSAVQGINEKLFFF.

This clonotype was seen a few times. V usage is TRBV3-1 and J usage is TRBJ2-7, with no clear D. The CDR3 loop spans 14 amino acids. Trimming shortened V by 1 base and J by 1 base, and 8 bases separated the two germline ends. In germline, CDR1 is LGHDT, CDR2 YNNKEL (reference sequence). The CDR3 spells CASSQALLSYEQYF. The CDR3 DNA is TGTGCCAGCAGCCAAGCGTTATTGTCCTACGAGCAGTACTTC.

This clonotype has just a few counts. The genes are TRBV11-2 and TRBJ1-2; 9 bases agree with TRBD1. CDR1 is SGHAT, CDR2 FQNNGV, per germline. Trimming removed 0 bases from V and 5 bases from J; junction bases left unmatched: 7. This CDR3 has 16 amino acids. The CDR3 coding sequence is TGTGCCAGCAGCTTAGAAGGGGTCGGACAGGGGTATGGCTACACCTTC. This translates into CASSLEGVGQGYGYTF. Full variable domain (remainder filled in from reference TRBV11-2 and TRBJ1-2): EAGVAQSPRYKIIEKRQSVAFWCNPISGHATLYWYQQILGQGPKLLIQFQNNGVVDDSQLPKDRFSAERLKGVDSTLKIQPAKLEDSAVYLCASSLEGVGQGYGYTFGSGTRLTVV.

This clonotype was seen just once. The chain joins TRBV12-3 or TRBV12-4 to TRBJ2-3; D is unclear. V lost 1 base to trimming and J lost 3 bases, with 8 bases between them. This CDR3 comprises 14 residues. This chain's CDR3 is CASSLGSATDTQYF. The CDR3 coding sequence is TGTGCCAGCAGTTTAGGCAGCGCTACAGATACGCAGTATTTT.

This clonotype was recorded a few times. The rearrangement joins TRBV29-1 to TRBJ2-1, with 7 nucleotides matching TRBD2. CDR1 is SQVTM and CDR2 is ANQGSEA in the germline V gene. This CDR3 region has 10 residues. J lost 7 bases, V lost 7 bases, and 1 base had no gene match. In DNA, the CDR3 is TGCAGCGCAGCGGGGAATGAGCAGTTCTTC. The encoded protein is CSAAGNEQFF.

The chain uses TRBV12-3 or TRBV12-4 and TRBJ2-1; 9 bases fit TRBD2. After removal of 6 bases from V and 5 bases from J, the junction contained 8 bases not matched to a gene. The CDR3 is 15 amino acids. The CDR3 spells CASSYRTSEDNEQFF. The CDR3 nucleotides are TGTGCCAGCAGCTACAGGACTAGCGAAGACAATGAGCAGTTCTTC.

The chain uses TRBV12-5 and TRBJ2-5; unclear D gene. This CDR3 has 13 amino acids. Trimming pared 0 bases from V and 7 bases from J, leaving 9 bases between. The germline V gene has CDR1 LGHNT and CDR2 FRNRAP. The CDR3, as DNA: TGTGCTAGTGGTTTGGTGCCACTTGGGACCCAGTACTTC. Its protein product is CASGLVPLGTQYF.

As regards this clonotype: A much larger clone differs by one base, so this may be a read error. J is TRBJ1-1 and V is TRBV5-1; D not certain. Germline CDR1 is SGHRS and CDR2 is YFSETQ. The CDR3 runs 13 residues. The CDR3 is CASSLDDPGKAYF. DNA of the CDR3: TGCGCCAGCAGCTTGGATGACCCGGGAAAAGCTTACTTT.

This clonotype has just a few counts. The rearrangement uses TRBV12-3 or TRBV12-4 and TRBJ2-7; 11 nucleotides line up with TRBD2. J lost 7 bases, V lost 5 bases, and 13 bases had no gene match. The CDR3 sequence is 16 residues long. The CDR3 nucleotides are TGTGCCAGCAGTAGGACAACTAGCGGGAGAGAAGAAGAGCAGTACTTC. The encoded protein is CASSRTTSGREEEQYF.

The chain has TRBV3-1 and TRBJ2-7; unclear D gene. The germline V and J ends were trimmed by 5 bases and 3 bases, with 11 bases remaining between them. CDR1 is LGHDT, CDR2 YNNKEL, per germline (reference sequence). The CDR3 covers 13 residues. Here the CDR3 reads CASSSRGLYEQYF. CDR3 coding DNA: TGTGCCAGCAGCTCCCGAGGTCTCTACGAGCAGTACTTC.

This rearrangement joins TRBV29-1 to TRBJ2-1; a weak D match, TRBD2 (5 bases). The germline V and J ends were trimmed by 8 bases and 4 bases, with 21 bases remaining between them. The CDR3 runs 15 residues. Germline values: CDR1 SQVTM, CDR2 ANQGSEA. DNA for the CDR3: TGCAGCATGATGGGCGGTTCGGGGTCGTACAATGAGCAGTTCTTC. This sequence encodes CSMMGGSGSYNEQFF.

The CDR3 reads CASSLDRPRANNEQFF. The CDR3 nucleotides read TGTGCCAGCAGCTTAGACAGGCCCAGGGCAAACAATGAGCAGTTCTTC. The chain couples TRBV7-2 to TRBJ2-1; tentative D call: TRBD1 (5 bases). The germline CDR1 and CDR2 sequences are SGHTA and FQGNSA. This CDR3 spans 16 amino acids. V was shortened by 1 base and J by 5 bases, with 15 bases between the two germline ends. Combining the CDR3 with reference TRBV7-2 and TRBJ2-1 gives the whole variable domain GAGVSQSPSNKVTEKGKDVELRCDPISGHTALYWYRQSLGQGLEFLIYFQGNSAPDKSGLPSDRFSAERTGGSVSTLTIQRTQQEDSAVYLCASSLDRPRANNEQFFGPGTRLTVL.

This clonotype was seen ten or more times. The V gene is TRBV11-2, the J gene TRBJ2-1; 7 nucleotides agree with TRBD1. From germline, CDR1 is SGHAT and CDR2 FQNNGV. Trimming took 1 base from V and 8 from J; bases not matched to a gene: 8. This CDR3 has 15 residues. This chain's CDR3 is CASSLAHRGFDEQFF. CDR3 DNA: TGTGCCAGCAGCTTAGCTCACAGGGGTTTCGATGAGCAGTTCTTC. The entire variable domain, with the rest obtained from reference TRBV11-2 and TRBJ2-1, is as follows: EAGVAQSPRYKIIEKRQSVAFWCNPISGHATLYWYQQILGQGPKLLIQFQNNGVVDDSQLPKDRFSAERLKGVDSTLKIQPAKLEDSAVYLCASSLAHRGFDEQFFGPGTRLTVL.

This clonotype was detected only a few times. This rearrangement joins TRBV4-2 to TRBJ2-7; D may be TRBD2 (6 bases). Germline V gives CDR1 LGHNA, CDR2 YNFKEQ. Trimming cost V 4 bases and J 3 bases, with 19 bases left between them. This CDR3 has 16 residues. The CDR3 is CASSPNVGGTYYEQYF. In DNA, the CDR3 is TGTGCCAGCAGCCCCAACGTTGGGGGGACGTACTACGAGCAGTACTTC.

The V and J genes are TRBV7-2 and TRBJ2-7; no firm D call. Germline CDR1 reads SGHTA; CDR2 reads FQGNSA. Trimming stripped 6 bases from V and 4 bases from J, with 13 bases between. The CDR3 extends over 13 amino acids. CDR3 sequence: CASSSRKGYEQYF. The CDR3, as DNA: TGTGCCAGCAGTAGCAGGAAGGGATACGAGCAGTACTTC.

This clonotype has a handful of counts. V and J are TRBV5-1 and TRBJ2-1, with 9 bases that match TRBD1. This CDR3 contains 17 residues. The germline V gene encodes CDR1 SGHRS and CDR2 YFSETQ. Trimming at V came to 3 bases and at J to 2 bases, leaving 9 bases not matched to a gene. The CDR3 DNA follows: TGCGCCAGCAGCTATTCCCCACAGGGGGCCACCTACAATGAGCAGTTCTTC. This sequence encodes CASSYSPQGATYNEQFF.